This T cell receptor (beta chain) was captured in a study of technical replicates of blood from a few donors. The method was immunoSEQ multiplex PCR; TCRdb's version includes in-frame clones alone and lacks a portion of them. This sample has roughly 70,000 clones, with 95% to 98% found just once. Trimming removed 3 bases from V and 2 bases from J, with 11 bases in between. The germline V gene has CDR1 LNHDA and CDR2 SQIVND (reference sequence). This CDR3 is 14 amino acids long. This chain joins TRBV19 and TRBJ2-7, with D possibly being TRBD1 (5 bases). This receptor was identified in a human donor in good health. The sample taken for sequencing was T cells isolated from PBMCs. CDR3 in DNA: TGTGCCAGTAGTATGACTCCCAGGGCCTACGAGCAGTACTTC. Encoded protein: CASSMTPRAYEQYF.